The 4 T cell receptor beta chains listed next were all sequenced from one sample in a study of T cells after yellow fever vaccination. From the 5' RACE reads, TCRdb called clonotypes with MiXCR, one entry per CDR3 protein. There are 280,000 or so distinct CDR3 sequences in the sample; about 10% occur only once, and about 3.5% lies in the top ten. This specimen was CD4+ T cells sorted from PBMCs, taken 5 days after the yellow fever booster vaccination. The receptor source for this set is a man between 18 and 35 years old who received the YFV17D yellow fever vaccine.

Only a few counts were recorded for this clonotype. The chain joins TRBV5-6 to TRBJ2-7, with D perhaps matching TRBD1 (6 bases). There are 16 residues in the CDR3. Germline CDR1 and CDR2: SGHDT and YYEEEE. V was clipped by 0 bases and J by 4 bases, with 17 bases between them. For the CDR3, the DNA is TGTGCCAGCAGCTTGGGTGGGGTAGTACAGGGTTACGAGCAGTACGTC. Translated, it gives CASSLGGVVQGYEQYV.

This rearrangement joins TRBV7-3 to TRBJ2-5; perhaps D is TRBD1 or TRBD2 (5 bases each). The germline V gene has CDR1 SGHTA and CDR2 FQGTGA. The CDR3 runs 15 residues. Between the trimmed V and J ends, which lost 5 bases and 5 bases, there was a span of 18 bases. The CDR3 region is CASSPSGTEGETQYF. CDR3 DNA sequence: TGTGCCAGCAGCCCCTCGGGCACCGAGGGGGAGACCCAGTACTTC. Complete variable domain (other parts from reference TRBV7-3 and TRBJ2-5): GAGVSQTPSNKVTEKGKYVELRCDPISGHTALYWYRQSLGQGPEFLIYFQGTGAADDSGLPNDRFFAVRPEGSVSTLKIQRTERGDSAVYLCASSPSGTEGETQYFGPGTRLLVL.

V gene TRBV20-1 combines with J gene TRBJ2-5; the match to TRBD2 covers 9 bases. This CDR3 is 15 amino acids long. Trimming at V came to 6 bases and at J to 3 bases, leaving 11 bases not matched to a gene. Germline CDR1 and CDR2: DFQATT and SNEGSKA (reference sequence). This CDR3 is CSAPSRRGGKETQYF. For the CDR3, the DNA is TGCAGTGCCCCCTCCCGGCGGGGGGGCAAAGAGACCCAGTACTTC.

The chain recombines TRBV12-3 or TRBV12-4 with TRBJ2-2, with D possibly matching TRBD1 (5 bases). V shed 3 bases and J shed 5 bases, with 13 bases lying between them. CDR3 length: 15 residues. In DNA form, the CDR3 reads TGTGCCAGCAGTTTGGCAGGGTTTGTGACCGGGGAGCTGTTTTTT. Amino acid sequence: CASSLAGFVTGELFF.